This TCR beta chain derives from a study of blood T cell repertoires in COVID-19. Study-level information: PBMCs, B-cell-depleted T cells, or T cells provided the cDNA or gDNA that made up the material.

Participants, about 18 to 89 years old, spanned 25 or so US areas. Some clones are missing from TCRdb's copy, which holds only in-frame ones; the method was immunoSEQ multiplex PCR. In the table there are 200,000 to 250,000 clones, approximately 84% of which are singletons. CDR3 length equals 16 residues. Trimming at V came to 4 bases and at J to 2 bases, leaving 12 bases not matched to a gene. Germline CDR1 is SGHNT and CDR2 is YYREEE (reference sequence). V usage is TRBV5-4 and J usage is TRBJ2-7; 7 positions agree with TRBD2. The TCR comes from a man aged 35 to 55 who had recovered from COVID-19. Sequencing was carried out using PBMCs or T cells enriched from blood (not recorded which). DNA for the CDR3: TGTGCCAGCAGCGATATTGGGGGGGGACGGACCTACGAGCAGTACTTC. Translated: CASSDIGGGRTYEQYF.